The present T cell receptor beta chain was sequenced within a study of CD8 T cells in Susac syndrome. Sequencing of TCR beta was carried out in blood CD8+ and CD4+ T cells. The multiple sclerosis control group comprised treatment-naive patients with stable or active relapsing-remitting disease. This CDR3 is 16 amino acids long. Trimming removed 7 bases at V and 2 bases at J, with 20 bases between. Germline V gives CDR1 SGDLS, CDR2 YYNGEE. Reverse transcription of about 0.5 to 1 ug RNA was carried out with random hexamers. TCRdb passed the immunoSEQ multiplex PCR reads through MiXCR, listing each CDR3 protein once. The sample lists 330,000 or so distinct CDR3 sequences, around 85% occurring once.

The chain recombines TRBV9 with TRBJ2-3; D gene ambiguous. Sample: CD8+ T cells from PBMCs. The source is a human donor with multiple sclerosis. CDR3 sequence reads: CASGHDLAEPTDTQYF. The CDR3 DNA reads TGTGCCAGCGGCCACGATTTGGCGGAGCCCACAGATACGCAGTATTTT. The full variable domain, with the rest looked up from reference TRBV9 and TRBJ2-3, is DSGVTQTPKHLITATGQRVTLRCSPRSGDLSVYWYQQSLDQGLQFLIQYYNGEERAKGNILERFSAQQFPDLHSELNLSSLELGDSALYFCASGHDLAEPTDTQYFGPGTRLTVL.